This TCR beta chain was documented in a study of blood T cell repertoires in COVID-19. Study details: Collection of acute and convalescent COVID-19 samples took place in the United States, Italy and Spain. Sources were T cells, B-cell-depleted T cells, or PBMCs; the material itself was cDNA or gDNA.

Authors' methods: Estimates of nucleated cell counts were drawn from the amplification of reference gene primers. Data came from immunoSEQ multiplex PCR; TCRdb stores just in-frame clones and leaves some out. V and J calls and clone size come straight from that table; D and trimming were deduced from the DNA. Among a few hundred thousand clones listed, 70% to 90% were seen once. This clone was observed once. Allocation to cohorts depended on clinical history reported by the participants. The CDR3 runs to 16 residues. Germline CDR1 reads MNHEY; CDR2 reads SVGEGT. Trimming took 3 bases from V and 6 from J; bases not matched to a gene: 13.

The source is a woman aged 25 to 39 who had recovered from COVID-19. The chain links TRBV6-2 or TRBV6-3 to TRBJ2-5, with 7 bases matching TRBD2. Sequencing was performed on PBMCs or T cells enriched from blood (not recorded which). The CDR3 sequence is CASSYSPAGMQKTQYF. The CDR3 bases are TGTGCCAGCAGTTATTCTCCAGCGGGGATGCAGAAGACCCAGTACTTC.